These T cell receptor beta chains were read from a single sample in a study of monozygotic twins with cystic fibrosis. The assay was immunoSEQ multiplex PCR, and TCRdb's table has in-frame clones only and misses some. The table includes approximately 21,000 clones, roughly 89% detected once. The sequenced sample consisted of blood. The receptors here all came from a woman aged 30 to 39 with cystic fibrosis. The conserved cysteine and the conserved F or W are not part of the CDR3 here. The order of the fields is J gene, V gene, CDR3 length, CDR3 protein.

>TRBJ1-1|TRBV29-1|11
STRDRSNTEAF
>TRBJ2-7|TRBV13|11
ASSLDRTREQY
>TRBJ1-2|TRBV6-4|11
ASSPDGVYGYT
>TRBJ2-3|TRBV14|12
ASSQGPYTDTQY
>TRBJ1-1|TRBV6-5|12
ASRIRDANTEAF
>TRBJ2-5|TRBV10-2|13
ASSLPTSGQETQY
>TRBJ1-2|TRBV18|12
ASSPGTGDYGYT
>TRBJ2-2|TRBV9|11
ASSVLVSGELF